This TCR beta chain was documented in a study of pediatric ulcerative colitis. Study conclusions and caveats: All ulcerative colitis patients, but no controls, carried a couple of rectal clonotypes. Compared with controls, ulcerative colitis showed greater blood-rectum clone sharing. In rectum, acute severe colitis had expanded clones and less diversity. Blood samples from a couple of patients yielded substantially fewer templates and were excluded from blood-rectal overlap analysis.

During colonoscopy, one to two rectal pinch biopsies were collected. V lost 2 bases, J lost 2 bases, and 11 bases lay in between. Germline loops: CDR1 SGHKS, CDR2 YYEKEE (reference sequence). CDR3 length: 14 amino acids. Clones were sequenced by immunoSEQ multiplex PCR, and TCRdb holds only the in-frame ones, with some missing. Of over 10,000 clones listed, approximately 71% are singletons. For this clone: The antigen remains unidentified.

The V and J genes are TRBV5-5 and TRBJ2-7; a possible D gene is TRBD1 (6 bases). The sequence was obtained from a boy between 10 and 17 years old who was a control in a study of pediatric ulcerative colitis. Material: gut tissue. The CDR3 nucleotides are TGTGCCAGCAGCTTTAGGGCAGGGGCCTACGAGCAGTACGTC. It codes for CASSFRAGAYEQYV.